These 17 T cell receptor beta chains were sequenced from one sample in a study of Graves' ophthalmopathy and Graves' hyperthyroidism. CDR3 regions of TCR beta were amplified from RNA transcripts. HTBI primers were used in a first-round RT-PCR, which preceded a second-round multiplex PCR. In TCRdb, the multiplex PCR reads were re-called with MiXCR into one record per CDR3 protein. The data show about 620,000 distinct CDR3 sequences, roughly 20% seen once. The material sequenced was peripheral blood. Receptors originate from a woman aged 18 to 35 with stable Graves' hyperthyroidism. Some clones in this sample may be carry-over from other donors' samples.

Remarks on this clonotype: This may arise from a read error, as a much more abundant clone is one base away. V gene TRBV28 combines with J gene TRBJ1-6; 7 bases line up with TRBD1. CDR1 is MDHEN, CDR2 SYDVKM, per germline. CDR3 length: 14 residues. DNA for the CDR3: TGTGCCAGCAGTTCAGGACAGGCAAATTCACACCTCCACTTT. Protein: CASSSGQANSHLHF.

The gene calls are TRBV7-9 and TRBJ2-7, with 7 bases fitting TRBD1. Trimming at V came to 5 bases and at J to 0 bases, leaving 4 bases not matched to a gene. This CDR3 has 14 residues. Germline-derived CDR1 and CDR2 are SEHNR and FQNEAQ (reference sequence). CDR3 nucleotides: TGTGCCAGCAGCGGGCAGGGGGTCTCCTACGAGCAGTACTTC. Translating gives CASSGQGVSYEQYF. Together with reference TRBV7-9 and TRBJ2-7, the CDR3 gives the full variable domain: DTGVSQNPRHKITKRGQNVTFRCDPISEHNRLYWYRQTLGQGPEFLTYFQNEAQLEKSRLLSDRFSAERPKGSFSTLEIQRTEQGDSAMYLCASSGQGVSYEQYFGPGTRLTVT.

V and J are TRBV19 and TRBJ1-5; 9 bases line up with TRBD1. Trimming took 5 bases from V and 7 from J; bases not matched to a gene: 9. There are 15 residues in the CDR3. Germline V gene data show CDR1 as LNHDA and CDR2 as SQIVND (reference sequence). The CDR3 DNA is TGTGCCAGTAGTCCCGAAGACAGGGGGAACCAGCCCCAGCATTTT. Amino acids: CASSPEDRGNQPQHF.

In DNA form, the CDR3 reads TGTGCCAGCAGTCGAACAGGGGTAAGGGAGCAGTACTTC. Amino acids: CASSRTGVREQYF. V usage is TRBV6-1 and J usage is TRBJ2-7, with 7 bases aligning to TRBD1. Unmatched junction bases numbered 8, after V lost 5 bases and J lost 7 bases. Germline V gives CDR1 MNHNS, CDR2 SASEGT. This CDR3 contains 13 residues.

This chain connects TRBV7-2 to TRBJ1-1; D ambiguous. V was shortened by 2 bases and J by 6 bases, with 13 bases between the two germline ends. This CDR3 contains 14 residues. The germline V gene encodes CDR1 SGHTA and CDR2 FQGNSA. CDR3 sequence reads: CASSLSKGSSEAFF. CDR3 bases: TGTGCCAGCAGCTTAAGTAAGGGATCCTCTGAAGCTTTCTTT.

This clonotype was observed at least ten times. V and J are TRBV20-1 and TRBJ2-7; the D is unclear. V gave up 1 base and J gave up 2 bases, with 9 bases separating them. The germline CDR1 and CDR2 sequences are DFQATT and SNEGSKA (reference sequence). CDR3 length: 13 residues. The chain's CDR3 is CSARVLATYEQYF. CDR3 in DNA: TGCAGTGCTAGAGTGCTGGCCACCTACGAGCAGTACTTC.

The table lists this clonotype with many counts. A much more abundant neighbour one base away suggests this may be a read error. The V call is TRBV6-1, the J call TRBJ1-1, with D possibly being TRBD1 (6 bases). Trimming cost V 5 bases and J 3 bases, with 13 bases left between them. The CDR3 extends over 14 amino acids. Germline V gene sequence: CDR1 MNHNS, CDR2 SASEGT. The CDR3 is CASSKDREDTEAFF. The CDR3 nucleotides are TGTGCCAGCAGTAAGGACAGAGAGGACACTGAAGCTTTCTTT.

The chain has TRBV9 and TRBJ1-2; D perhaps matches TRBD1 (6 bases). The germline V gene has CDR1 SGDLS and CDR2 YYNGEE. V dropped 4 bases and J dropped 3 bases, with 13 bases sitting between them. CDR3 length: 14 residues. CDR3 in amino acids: CASSPRQEDYGYTF. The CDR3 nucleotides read TGTGCCAGCAGCCCGCGACAGGAGGACTATGGCTACACCTTC. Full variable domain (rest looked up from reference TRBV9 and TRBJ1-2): DSGVTQTPKHLITATGQRVTLRCSPRSGDLSVYWYQQSLDQGLQFLIQYYNGEERAKGNILERFSAQQFPDLHSELNLSSLELGDSALYFCASSPRQEDYGYTFGSGTRLTVV.

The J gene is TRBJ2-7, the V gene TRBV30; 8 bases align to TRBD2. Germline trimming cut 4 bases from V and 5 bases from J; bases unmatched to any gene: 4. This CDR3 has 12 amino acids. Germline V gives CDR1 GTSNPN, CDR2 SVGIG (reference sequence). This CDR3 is CAWISGMNEQYF. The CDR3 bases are TGTGCCTGGATTAGCGGGATGAACGAGCAGTACTTC.

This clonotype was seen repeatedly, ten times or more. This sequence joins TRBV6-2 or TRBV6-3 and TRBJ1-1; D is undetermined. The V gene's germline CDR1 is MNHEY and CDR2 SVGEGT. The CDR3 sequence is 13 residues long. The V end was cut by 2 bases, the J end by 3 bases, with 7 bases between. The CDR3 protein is CASSYAVDTEAFF. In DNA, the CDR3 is TGTGCCAGCAGTTACGCAGTGGACACTGAAGCTTTCTTT.

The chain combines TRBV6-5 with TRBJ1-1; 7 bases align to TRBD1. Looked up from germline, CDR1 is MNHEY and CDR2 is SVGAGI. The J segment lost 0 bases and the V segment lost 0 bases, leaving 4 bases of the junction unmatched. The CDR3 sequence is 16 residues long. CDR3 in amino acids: CASSYSIQGMNTEAFF. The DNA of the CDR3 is TGTGCCAGCAGTTACTCGATACAGGGGATGAACACTGAAGCTTTCTTT.

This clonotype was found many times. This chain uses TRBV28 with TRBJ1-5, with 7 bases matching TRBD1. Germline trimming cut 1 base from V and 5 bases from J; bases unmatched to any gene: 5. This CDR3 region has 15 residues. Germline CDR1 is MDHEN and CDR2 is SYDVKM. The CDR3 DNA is TGTGCCAGCAGTTTATACAGGGGAGGGTATCAGCCCCAGCATTTT. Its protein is CASSLYRGGYQPQHF.

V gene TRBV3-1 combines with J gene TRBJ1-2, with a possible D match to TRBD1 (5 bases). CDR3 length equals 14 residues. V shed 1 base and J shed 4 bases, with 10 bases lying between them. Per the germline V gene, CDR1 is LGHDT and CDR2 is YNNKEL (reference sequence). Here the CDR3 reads CASSQGDLSYGYTF. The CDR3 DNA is TGTGCCAGCAGCCAAGGGGACCTATCCTATGGCTACACCTTC.

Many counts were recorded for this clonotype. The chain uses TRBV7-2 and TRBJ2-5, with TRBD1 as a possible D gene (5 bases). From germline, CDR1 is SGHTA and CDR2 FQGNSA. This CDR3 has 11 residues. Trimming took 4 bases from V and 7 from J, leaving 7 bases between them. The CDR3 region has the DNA TGTGCCAGCAGCTCGCAGGGGACCCAGTACTTC. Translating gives CASSSQGTQYF.

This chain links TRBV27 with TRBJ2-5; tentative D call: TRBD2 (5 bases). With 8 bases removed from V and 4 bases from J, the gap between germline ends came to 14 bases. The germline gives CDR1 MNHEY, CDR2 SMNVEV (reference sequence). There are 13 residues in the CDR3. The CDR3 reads CASPCGEGETQYF. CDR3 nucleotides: TGTGCCAGCCCCTGCGGAGAGGGAGAGACCCAGTACTTC.

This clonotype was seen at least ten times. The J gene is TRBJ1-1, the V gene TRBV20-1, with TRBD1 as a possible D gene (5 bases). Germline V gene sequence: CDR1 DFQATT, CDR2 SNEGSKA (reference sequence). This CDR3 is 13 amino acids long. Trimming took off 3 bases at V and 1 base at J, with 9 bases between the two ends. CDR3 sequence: CSASGGANTEAFF. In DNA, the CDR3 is TGCAGTGCTAGCGGAGGGGCGAACACTGAAGCTTTCTTT.

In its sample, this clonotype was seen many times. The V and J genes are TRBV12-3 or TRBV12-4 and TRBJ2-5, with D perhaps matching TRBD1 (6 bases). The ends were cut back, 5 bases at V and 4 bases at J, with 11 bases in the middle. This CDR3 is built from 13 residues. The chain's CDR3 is CASSRTGTETQYF. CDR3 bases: TGTGCCAGCAGTAGAACAGGGACAGAGACCCAGTACTTC.